This T cell receptor (beta chain) was documented in a study of shared T cell receptors in the human thymus (dated by TCRdb to the early 2020s). The study in broad terms: The study examined how self-reactive, shared T-cell receptor alpha chains are generated in the human thymus.

The method was the immunoSEQ multiplex PCR assay. TCRdb stores this immuneACCESS table with in-frame sequences only. Part of the clones is absent; in the studies checked, under half of the shortfall reflects unresolved V genes, and no reason is known for the rest. The sample profile shows 500,000 to 750,000 clones; roughly 88% of them were found once. The biggest ten clones account for 0.0095% to 0.013% of the sample. With respect to this clone: Its antigen is not yet known. No base quality information exists; no much larger clone differs at one position.

The CDR3 covers 20 residues, taking in both the cysteine and the phenylalanine. Solely the CDR3 DNA is kept, with 60 bases framed from the first base. CDR1 SGHTA and CDR2 FQGNSA were looked up in the germline V gene. V trim: 0 bases; J trim: 2 bases; unmatched bases: 15. The same specimen was also included in a second study, on human thymus T cells. The second study reports: The donors were immunologically healthy infants in Finland who had open corrective cardiac surgery for congenital heart defects. Thymus tissue was collected as surgical resects that were removed during corrective cardiac surgery. Biased V and J gene segment usage appeared to be present in both thymic and peripheral blood repertoires. According to the related research, thymic TCR repertoires were highly overlapping among unrelated individuals. The study used roughly 8 infant thymus samples plus four related peripheral blood samples to characterize TCR alpha and beta repertoires. Donor ages ranging from roughly 6 to 244 days were recorded, and about six male and a couple of female infants were included in the cohort. Thymocytes were freed from the tissue by mechanical means and kept at -70 degrees C as pellets of 10-30 million cells. Genomic DNA was extracted from frozen cell pellets with a QIAsymphony instrument. Using the immunoSEQ multiplex PCR assay, the TCRB and TCRAD loci were amplified from a standardized quantity of quality-controlled genomic DNA. Amplicons spanned the V(D)J region at a length sufficient to cover the CDR3 and identify V and J genes. The amplicons were sequenced on an Illumina platform via the commercial immunoSEQ service. Primer bias and sequencing errors were corrected using previously described methods, and TCRAD and TCRB definitions followed the IMGT database. The repertoires were analysed using immunoSEQ Analyzer 3.0 and VDJTools for basic statistics, V/J segment usage, diversity estimates, rarefaction and pairwise overlap. To estimate diversity, the Chao1, ChaoE, Efron-Thisted, Shannon and inverse Simpson indices were applied, and diversity was also estimated on datasets down-sampled to the smallest sample. For repertoire overlap, CDR3 nucleotide sequence, V gene and J gene had to match strictly, and clustering was done by Jaccard-based multidimensional scaling. On average, thymus samples gave roughly 800,000 unique TCRB clonotypes, whereas blood samples gave roughly 80,000.

The V gene is TRBV7-2 and the J gene is TRBJ2-7; TRBD2 agrees with 11 junctional bases. This TCR was recovered from a boy in the first two years of life with a congenital heart defect. Donor details come from another sample of the same person, matched by shared clones. Sequenced material: thymocytes. The bases read TGTGCCAGCAGCTTAGCTGAGAGAACACAAGGACTAGCGGGTACCTACGAGCAGTACTTC. Its protein is CASSLAERTQGLAGTYEQYF.